This T cell receptor beta chain was profiled in a study of cytomegalovirus exposure and HLA in healthy donors (dated by TCRdb to 2017 to 2019). Some background on the complete study: In an earlier analysis of under 750 of the donors, roughly 300 Gb of sequence data and just under 120 million unique TCR beta sequences from about 179 million T cells were reported. Around 330 gigabases of sequencing data and 70 million to 100 million unique TCR sequences made up an early release that covered approximately 700 HLA-typed donors. Of the approximately 400 genotyped donors, around 81% fell in the genetic ancestry cluster associated with self-reported Caucasian donors. The study aimed to test whether cataloging public T cell receptors could reveal signatures of past pathogen exposure. The T cell repertoires of 666 subjects were profiled by immunosequencing and related to cytomegalovirus serostatus. Along with the roughly 700-subject first cohort, a separate validation cohort of 120 different subjects was used. To predict cytomegalovirus infection status, the study brought together high-throughput TCR immunosequencing, statistical association of individual TCRs with disease status, and machine learning. A later analysis re-analyzed previously published TCR beta repertoires from roughly 690 donors and added high-resolution HLA genotyping to study TCR occurrence patterns. Rather than using new phenotypic data, the later analysis identified candidate immune exposures from TCR beta sequences and from how often those sequences occurred across donors. An earlier analysis of around 640 of the donors used high-throughput TCR beta sequencing to judge whether each TCR beta V gene segment behaved as functional or pseudogenic. Alongside the repertoire data, information on donor age, sex, ethnicity and CMV serostatus was compiled. A later genetic analysis took genome-wide SNP genotypes for about three fifths of the roughly 700 donors and used that subset as a discovery cohort. Every discovery cohort repertoire had been produced on one sequencing platform. Class I and class II HLA loci were covered by the typing at four-digit resolution. The number of donors typed differed by locus, with 629-630 for A, B, C, DRB1 and DQB1, more than 500 for DQA1, 606 for DPA1, and 450 to 480 for DPB1. Several DR-DQ haplotypes were handled as single units for association and clustering, since linkage in the cohort was strong. Among several hundred genotyped donors of the cohort, an average of approximately 240,000 unique TCR beta nucleotide sequences was sequenced per donor, of which about 19% were non-productive. Broader findings and caveats from the paper: Because some donors lacked HLA typing at each locus, the association tests relied only on the typed subset. When HLA alleles, especially DR and DQ, strongly co-occurred, TCR associations were difficult to assign to individual alleles. In a later analysis, TCR association rates were found to vary across HLA loci, with the most associated TCRs seen for DRB1 alleles and the fewest for HLA-C alleles. A later genetic analysis reported fewer N-insertions in productive TCRs among donors in an Asian-associated ancestry cluster than the approximately 700-donor mean. In a later genetic analysis, a missense DCLRE1C variant was associated with V-gene and J-gene trimming of TCR beta chains, and the association was replicated in an independent cohort. According to a later analysis, most CMV-associated TCR beta chains appeared to be HLA-restricted, and the HLA associations seemed to be driven largely by CMV exposure. The 87-base-pair reads could not distinguish some IMGT-functional V segments, including TRBV6-2 and TRBV6-3, so those segments were excluded. Roughly uniform sequencing depth across donors was assumed in presence/absence analyses, although this assumption may not hold. Correlated functional status among segregating V segments might be attributable to linkage disequilibrium, but an unknown experimental factor could not be ruled out. A group of highly shared sequence variants was considered likely to be a technical artifact of the sequencing pipeline. Only TCR beta chains were sequenced in this cohort, and the absence of alpha or paired-chain data limited detectable features. In an earlier analysis of around 500 of the donors, most TCR beta V segments appeared in productive rearrangements about 90% or about 30% of the time, broadly matching IMGT annotations. A further reported finding was that TCR beta sequences accurately predicted the HLA-A and HLA-B alleles for most subjects in the first cohort. In both the original and validation cohorts, the classifier was reported to diagnose cytomegalovirus status with high specificity and sensitivity. The study listed approximately 160 TCR beta chains as associated with cytomegalovirus. CMV serostatus was the only immune exposure information available for the cohort. The authors suggested that the approach could potentially be extended to other disease states and immunological phenotypes. In vitro tests confirmed that a few of the cytomegalovirus-associated TCR beta chains recognize cytomegalovirus antigens. The earlier analysis of nearly 600 of the donors excluded about 16 rarely observed V segments, including chromosome 9 orphons, because counts were too low. At a false discovery rate of 0.05, a later analysis linked under 20,000 TCR beta sequences to specific HLA alleles. Most TCR sequences were observed very rarely across donors, whereas some public TCRs were present in many individuals. A later analysis found that HLA-associated TCR beta chains were more clonally expanded and had lower generation probabilities than equally common non-associated chains. In a later analysis, several top co-occurrence clusters were reported to appear linked to parvovirus B19, influenza, CMV and Epstein-Barr virus.

The CDR3 numbers 15 residues from cysteine through phenylalanine. Only the CDR3 part of the read is kept: 45 bases, read in frame from the first base. V and J are truncated by 6 bases and 4 bases respectively, leaving an intervening sequence of 17 bases. From a lookup of the germline V gene, CDR1 and CDR2 are KGHSH and LQKENI. A single count supports this clone. This clone's antigen is unknown. No much larger clonotype is one base removed from it; base qualities were not supplied. Libraries were prepared through the immunoSEQ multiplex PCR assay. The multiplex PCR relied on a mix of 60 forward primers for TCR Vbeta segments and 13 reverse primers for TCR Jbeta segments. Amplification of the CDR3 region of rearranged TCR beta genes was performed with a multiplex PCR assay on genomic DNA. On the Illumina HiSeq System, the amplified TCR beta libraries were sequenced as 87-base-pair reads. For the original study's pipeline: Across the 500 to 750 repertoires, a later analysis counted some 80 million unique TCR beta chains, roughly 11 million of which were shared by at least two donors. Raw reads were error-corrected and collapsed into unique sequences by a nearest-neighbor algorithm in which closely related sequences were merged to remove PCR and sequencing errors. CDR3 sequences were aligned to IMGT reference sequences to assign V, D and J gene segments. For a sequence to be retained, a match of at least six nucleotides to both a V gene segment and a J gene segment was required. A rearrangement counted as productive if the CDR3 had no stop codons and remained in frame with V and J, and every other rearrangement counted as non-productive. Following IMGT convention, CDR3 was defined as the stretch from the second conserved V-encoded cysteine to the conserved J-encoded phenylalanine. In an earlier analysis of around 570 of the donors, sequences lacking an unambiguous match to a single V gene segment were excluded. In an earlier analysis of 450 to 700 of the donors, V segments were called functional above 56.7% productive rearrangements and were called segregating when the between-donor standard deviation exceeded 5%. To diagnose cytomegalovirus status from the catalog of TCR beta chain sequences, a statistical classification framework was built. In a later analysis, TCR nucleotide sequences were compared against IMGT/GENE-DB human TR gene sequences so that V and J genes could be assigned. A later analysis assigned CDR3 sequences and most-parsimonious VDJ recombination scenarios with the TCRdist pipeline. A later analysis defined each TCR beta chain by its CDR3 amino acid sequence plus V-gene family, and excluded reads lacking a unique V-gene family. In a later analysis, fewer than 650 highly shared, low-generation-probability nucleotide sequences were removed to address suspected cross-contamination and a sequencing artifact. For each public chain, a later analysis derived a clonal expansion index from normalized ranks of inferred template counts within each repertoire. In a later analysis, generation probabilities were computed using a VDJ recombination model fitted to out-of-frame rearrangements, and the results were checked against IGoR. In a later analysis, TCR-TCR, TCR-HLA and TCR-CMV co-occurrence was scored with hypergeometric tests, and a repertoire-size bias correction was applied to TCR pairs. To estimate false discovery rates, a later analysis permuted the HLA or CMV assignments 20 times. In a later analysis, co-occurring TCRs were grouped using DBSCAN, and TCRdist sequence similarity was added for clustering within HLA-allele-positive subsets. Co-occurrence clustering excluded repertoires with fewer than 30,000 or more than 120,000 public chains, plus five with anomalous nucleotide sharing. The immuneACCESS repertoire file appears here via TCRdb, limited to in-frame rearrangements. These files lack a portion of the clones; in checked studies, under half of the deficit traces to unresolved V genes, and the cause of the others is not known. V, J and clone size are taken as reported in that table, and D and trimming were inferred from the DNA itself. This sample is represented by 74,000 or so clones; about 71% of them were singletons. The top ten constitute roughly 7.1% of the sample.

The cohort consisted of approximately 690 healthy bone marrow donors. At the time of sampling, every cohort member was nominally healthy, though immune exposures that went unrecorded were likely present. The donor tested CMV seronegative and was one of the 352 seronegative cohort members. A peripheral blood sample was collected from each donor, and TCR beta sequencing was performed on peripheral blood mononuclear cells. Genomic DNA extraction from the blood cell samples was performed with the Qiagen DNeasy Blood Extraction Kit. Input material: PBMCs. The sequence is built from TRBV18 and TRBJ2-3; too little of a D gene remains to name it. The clonotype comes from a woman aged 40 to 50 in good health and CMV-seronegative. The nucleotide sequence reads TGTGCCAGCTCGACCCAGTCGGGTGCGGCAGATACGCAGTATTTT. This encodes CASSTQSGAADTQYF.